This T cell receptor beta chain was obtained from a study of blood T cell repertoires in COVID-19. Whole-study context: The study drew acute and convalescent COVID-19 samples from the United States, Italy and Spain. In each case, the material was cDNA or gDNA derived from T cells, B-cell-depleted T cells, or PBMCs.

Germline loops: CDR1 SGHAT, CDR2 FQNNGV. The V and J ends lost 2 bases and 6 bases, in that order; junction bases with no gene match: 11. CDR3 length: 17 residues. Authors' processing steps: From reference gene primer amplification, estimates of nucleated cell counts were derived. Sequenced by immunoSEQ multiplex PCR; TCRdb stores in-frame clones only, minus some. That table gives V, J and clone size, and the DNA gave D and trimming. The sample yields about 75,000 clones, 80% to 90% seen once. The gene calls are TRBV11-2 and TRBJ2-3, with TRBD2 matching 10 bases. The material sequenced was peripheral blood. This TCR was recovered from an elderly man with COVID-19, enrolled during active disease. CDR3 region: CASSLQRLAGAQDTQYF. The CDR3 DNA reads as TGTGCCAGCAGCTTACAACGCCTAGCGGGGGCCCAGGATACGCAGTATTTT.